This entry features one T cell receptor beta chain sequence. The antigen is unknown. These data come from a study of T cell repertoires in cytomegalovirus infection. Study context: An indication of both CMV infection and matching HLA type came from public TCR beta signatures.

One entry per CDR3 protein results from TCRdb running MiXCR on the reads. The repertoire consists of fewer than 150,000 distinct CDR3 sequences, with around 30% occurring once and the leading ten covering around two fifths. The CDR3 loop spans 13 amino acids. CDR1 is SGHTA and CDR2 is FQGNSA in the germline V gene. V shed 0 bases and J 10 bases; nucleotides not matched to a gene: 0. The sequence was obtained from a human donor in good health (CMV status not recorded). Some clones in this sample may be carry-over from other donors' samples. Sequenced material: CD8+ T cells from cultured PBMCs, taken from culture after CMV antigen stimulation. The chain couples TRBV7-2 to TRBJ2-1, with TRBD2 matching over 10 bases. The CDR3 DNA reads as TGTGCCAGCAGCTTAGCGGGACTAGCGGAGCAGTTCTTC. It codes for CASSLAGLAEQFF. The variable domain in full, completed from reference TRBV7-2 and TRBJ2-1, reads GAGVSQSPSNKVTEKGKDVELRCDPISGHTALYWYRQSLGQGLEFLIYFQGNSAPDKSGLPSDRFSAERTGGSVSTLTIQRTQQEDSAVYLCASSLAGLAEQFFGPGTRLTVL.